This T cell receptor (beta chain) came from a study of shared clonotypes between healthy human individuals (dated by TCRdb to 2018 to 2020). In terms of the full investigation: A couple of women and a few men aged 18 to 49 years were included in the cohort. For each donor, three plates each were used for CD4 naive and CD4 memory, two plates were used for CD8 naive, and one plate was used for CD8 memory. To estimate repertoire size and how much clonotype sharing occurs between individuals, the study deeply sequenced the blood TCR repertoires of five or six healthy adults. Different laboratories and diverse techniques were used to prepare libraries and sequence TCR repertoires, to increase sequencing depth and limit assay-specific biases. Per donor, leukapheresis produced somewhere between about 0.9 and 9 billion PBMCs. Summary of the overall study and its limitations: Naive subsets generally had larger estimated clonotype richness than memory subsets did. Pairwise subsampling indicated that sequencing depth was expected to affect the degree of clonotype sharing among donors. When a handful of donors were compared, the shared fraction of clonotypes was roughly 5% for naive CD4, 3.5% for naive CD8, more than 2% for memory CD4, and less than 0.5% for memory CD8. Rarefaction of sorted-subset datasets indicated incomplete sequencing despite the large sequencing depth. Compared with non-shared clonotypes, the clonotypes found in all four sorted-subset donors had higher generation probabilities. Because the study included a small number of donors, the genetic and exposure-history diversity represented was limited. Sampling was restricted to blood, and TCR repertoires in tissues likely differ from the TCR repertoires found in blood.

Using the deep immunoSEQ assay, multiplex PCR amplified TCR CDR3 regions from genomic DNA. For each cell subset, the extracted genomic DNA was distributed evenly across all wells of several immunoSEQ 96-well plates, and each plate served as one replicate. For sorted subsets, about 200 ng genomic DNA, equal to tens of thousands of T cell genomes, was loaded into each replicate PCR. Purified libraries were quantified with a Qubit 3.0 fluorometer, sized on a Bioanalyzer 2100, and re-quantified with the KAPA Library Quantification kit. Each immunoSEQ 96-well plate was sequenced on its own single-read 150-cycle Illumina NextSeq 550 flow cell. In the paper's pipeline: Because only junctional sequences without quality scores were contained in the immunoSEQ output, filtering matching that applied to full-length reads could not be performed. To assign V/J genes and CDR3, sequences were annotated against IMGT germline references using PyIR, a Python wrapper for IgBLAST v1.9. Reads were filtered out if the reads had weak V/J assignments (E-value above 1e-6), no CDR3, stop codons, out-of-frame junctions, or ambiguous translated residues. A V3J clonotype was defined by an identical inferred V gene, J gene, and CDR3 amino acid sequence. The percentage overlap between two repertoires was calculated by dividing the number of shared unique clonotypes by the size of the smaller repertoire. Three approaches were used to assess repertoire richness: RTK rarefaction, the Chao1 estimator, and Recon v2.1 estimates of unobserved clonotypes. OLGA was used to compute generation probabilities for all TCRbeta clonotypes that the gDNA method yielded from a handful of donors. TCRdb retrieved this table from immuneACCESS and kept in-frame rearrangements only. Not all clones are present; in checked studies, unresolved V genes account for under half, and no reason is known for the remainder. V and J calls and clone size are those listed in that table; D and trimming were worked out from the DNA. The sample table holds 600,000 to 800,000 clones, of which about two thirds were seen once. The top ten hold approximately 1.8% of the sample.

The donors were healthy, HIV-negative adults who had no recently reported acute infections or vaccinations. Only Caucasian adults living in Nashville, Tennessee, USA were represented among the donors. Magnetic negative selection was used to enrich CD4+ T cells, after which naive cells were positively selected on CD45RA and the negative fraction became the memory subset. Blood was collected by leukapheresis, and PBMCs were isolated by Ficoll-Histopaque density gradient centrifugation and then cryopreserved in liquid nitrogen vapor phase. Purity and quantity of every magnetically sorted T cell population were checked by analytical flow cytometry. Genomic DNA was isolated from each sorted fraction and quantified by UV absorbance on a Nanodrop 2000c. About this clone: There is no known antigen for this receptor. Base qualities are missing; no much larger clone stands one base away.

The germline V gene provides CDR1 ENHRY and CDR2 SYGVKD. A distance of 26 bases separates the germline ends of V and J, which lose 6 bases and 0 bases respectively. From the cysteine up to the phenylalanine, the CDR3 has a length of 19 residues. Only the CDR3 DNA is retained, 57 bases long and in frame from the first base. The TCR was taken from a woman in her 30s in good health. Sequences were obtained from memory CD4+ T cells sorted from blood. The sample's cell subset or site label, in plain terms: CD45RA-negative fraction. The receptor chain draws on TRBV10-3 and TRBJ2-5; tentative D gene TRBD2, with 8 bases matching. The DNA is as follows: TGTGCCATCAGCGGGGGGGTACAGGGGTTTACAAAGTACCAAGAGACCCAGTACTTC. This codes for CAISGGVQGFTKYQETQYF.